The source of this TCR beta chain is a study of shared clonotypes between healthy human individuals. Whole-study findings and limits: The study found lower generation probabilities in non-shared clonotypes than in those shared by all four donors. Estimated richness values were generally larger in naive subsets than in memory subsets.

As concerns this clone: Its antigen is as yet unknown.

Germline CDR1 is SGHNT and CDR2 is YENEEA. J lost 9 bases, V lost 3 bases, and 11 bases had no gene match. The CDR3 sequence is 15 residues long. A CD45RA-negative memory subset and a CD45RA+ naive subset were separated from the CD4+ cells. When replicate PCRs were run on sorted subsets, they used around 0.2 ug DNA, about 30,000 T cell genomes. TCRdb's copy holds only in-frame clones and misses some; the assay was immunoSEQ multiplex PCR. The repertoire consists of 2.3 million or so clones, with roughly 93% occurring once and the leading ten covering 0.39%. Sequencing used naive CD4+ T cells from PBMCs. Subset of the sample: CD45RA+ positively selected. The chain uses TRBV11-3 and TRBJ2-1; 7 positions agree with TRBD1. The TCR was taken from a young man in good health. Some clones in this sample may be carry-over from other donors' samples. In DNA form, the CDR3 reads TGTGCCAGCAGCTTTTCAGGGGGTGTCGGCGGTGAGCAGTTCTTC. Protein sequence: CASSFSGGVGGEQFF.